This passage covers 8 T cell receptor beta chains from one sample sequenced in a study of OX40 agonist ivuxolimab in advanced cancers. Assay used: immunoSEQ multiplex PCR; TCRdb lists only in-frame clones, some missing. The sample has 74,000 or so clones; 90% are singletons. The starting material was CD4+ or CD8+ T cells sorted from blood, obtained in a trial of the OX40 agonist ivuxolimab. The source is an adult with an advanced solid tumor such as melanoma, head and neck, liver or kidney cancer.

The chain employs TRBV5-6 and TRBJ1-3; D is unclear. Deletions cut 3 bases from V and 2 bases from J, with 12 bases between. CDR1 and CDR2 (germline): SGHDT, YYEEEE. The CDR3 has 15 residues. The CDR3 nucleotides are TGTGCCAGCAGCTCGACACCCCTCCCTGGAAACACCATATATTTT. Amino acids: CASSSTPLPGNTIYF.

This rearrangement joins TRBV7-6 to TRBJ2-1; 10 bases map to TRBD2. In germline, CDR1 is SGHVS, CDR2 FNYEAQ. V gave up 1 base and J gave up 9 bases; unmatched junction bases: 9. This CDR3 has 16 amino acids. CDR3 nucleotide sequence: TGTGCCAGCAGCTTAGTGGCGCTTAGCGGGGGGAGTGAGCAGTTCTTC. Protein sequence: CASSLVALSGGSEQFF.

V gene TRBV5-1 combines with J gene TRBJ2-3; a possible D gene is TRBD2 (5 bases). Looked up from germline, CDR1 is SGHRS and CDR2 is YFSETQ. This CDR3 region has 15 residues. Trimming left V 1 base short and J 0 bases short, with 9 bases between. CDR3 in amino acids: CASSLNGVSTDTQYF. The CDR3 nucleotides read TGCGCCAGCAGCTTGAACGGGGTGAGCACAGATACGCAGTATTTT.

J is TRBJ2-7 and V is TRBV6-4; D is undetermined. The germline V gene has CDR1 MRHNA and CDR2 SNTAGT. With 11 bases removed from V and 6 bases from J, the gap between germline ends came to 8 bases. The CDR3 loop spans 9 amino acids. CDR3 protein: CAEGPEQYF. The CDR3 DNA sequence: TGTGCCGAAGGGCCCGAGCAGTACTTC.

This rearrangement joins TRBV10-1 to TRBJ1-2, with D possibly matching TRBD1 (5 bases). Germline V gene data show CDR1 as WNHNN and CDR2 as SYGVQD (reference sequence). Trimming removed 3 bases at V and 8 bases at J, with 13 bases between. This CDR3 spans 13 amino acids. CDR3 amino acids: CASSDGQVGGYTF. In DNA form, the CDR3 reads TGCGCCAGCAGTGATGGACAAGTTGGGGGCTACACCTTC.

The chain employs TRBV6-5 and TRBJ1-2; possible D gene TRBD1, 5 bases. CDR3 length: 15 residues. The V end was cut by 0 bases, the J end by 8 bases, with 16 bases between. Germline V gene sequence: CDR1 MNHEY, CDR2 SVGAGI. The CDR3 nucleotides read TGTGCCAGCAGTTACTCGTTCCAGGGAGAGGGAGGCTACACCTTC. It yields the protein CASSYSFQGEGGYTF.

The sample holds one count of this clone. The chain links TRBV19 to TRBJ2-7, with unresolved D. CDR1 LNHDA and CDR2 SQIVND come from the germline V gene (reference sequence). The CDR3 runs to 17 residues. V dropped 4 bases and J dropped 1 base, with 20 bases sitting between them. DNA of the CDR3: TGTGCCAGTAGTACACTTCCTGGGCAATCCATATCCTACGAGCAGTACTTC. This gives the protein CASSTLPGQSISYEQYF.

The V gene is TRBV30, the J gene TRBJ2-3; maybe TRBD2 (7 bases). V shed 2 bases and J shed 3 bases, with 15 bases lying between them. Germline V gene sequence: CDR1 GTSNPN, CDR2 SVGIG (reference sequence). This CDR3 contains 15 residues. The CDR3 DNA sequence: TGTGCCTGGAGTTCCTTCGGGGGGCTGACAGATACGCAGTATTTT. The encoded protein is CAWSSFGGLTDTQYF.